Following are 22 T cell receptor beta chains from one sample sequenced in a study of neurological immune-mediated disorders. Each CDR3 protein is one row after TCRdb ran MiXCR on the 5' RACE reads. Of around 70,000 distinct CDR3 sequences in the sample, roughly 5.6% are singletons; the top ten hold around 7.2%. Sequencing was carried out using PBMCs. The receptors come from a young man with multiple sclerosis.

This clonotype was found many times. The chain carries TRBV15 and TRBJ2-3; D gene unclear. CDR1 LNHNV and CDR2 YYDKDF come from the germline V gene (reference sequence). The CDR3 is 14 residues long. The V end lost 7 bases, the J end lost 0 bases, and 11 bases lay between the germline ends. The CDR3 reads CATKDPPSTDTQYF. The CDR3 DNA is TGTGCCACCAAGGATCCACCTAGCACAGATACGCAGTATTTT.

This clonotype was recorded at least ten times. The V and J genes are TRBV12-3 or TRBV12-4 and TRBJ2-3; D remains ambiguous. The CDR3 runs to 12 residues. Trimming pared 4 bases from V and 2 bases from J, leaving 4 bases between. The CDR3 sequence is CASSSITDTQYF. In DNA, the CDR3 is TGTGCCAGCAGTTCCATCACAGATACGCAGTATTTT.

Many counts were recorded for this clonotype. This chain joins TRBV28 and TRBJ2-3; possibly TRBD1 for D (6 bases). V was trimmed by 4 bases and J by 1 base, leaving 12 bases between them. The CDR3 covers 15 residues. Germline V gives CDR1 MDHEN, CDR2 SYDVKM. The CDR3 sequence: CASSSLPGGTDTQYF. CDR3 in DNA: TGTGCCAGCAGTTCCTTGCCAGGGGGCACAGATACGCAGTATTTT. The complete variable domain, with remaining parts taken from reference TRBV28 and TRBJ2-3, reads DVKVTQSSRYLVKRTGEKVFLECVQDMDHENMFWYRQDPGLGLRLIYFSYDVKMKEKGDIPEGYSVSREKKERFSLILESASTNQTSMYLCASSSLPGGTDTQYFGPGTRLTVL.

In this sample, this clonotype turned up many times. The chain uses TRBV5-5 and TRBJ2-7, with D possibly being TRBD1 (6 bases). CDR3 size: 15 residues. Germline CDR1 and CDR2: SGHKS and YYEKEE (reference sequence). The V end lost 3 bases, the J end lost 2 bases, and 15 bases lay between the germline ends. The CDR3 sequence is CASSSTPGVAYEQYF. In nucleotides, the CDR3 is TGTGCCAGCAGCTCAACCCCAGGGGTGGCCTACGAGCAGTACTTC.

This clonotype was seen many times. V is TRBV20-1 and J is TRBJ1-4; TRBD1 agrees at 8 bases. The CDR3 is 15 amino acids. Germline CDR1 and CDR2: DFQATT and SNEGSKA (reference sequence). V lost 0 bases to trimming and J lost 7 bases; unmatched junction nucleotides: 7. CDR3 residues: CSARDYDRGSEKLFF. The CDR3 DNA sequence: TGCAGTGCTAGAGACTACGACAGGGGCAGTGAAAAACTGTTTTTT.

This clonotype was seen ten or more times. This rearrangement joins TRBV5-4 to TRBJ2-1; no reliable D call. V lost 4 bases and J 2 bases, leaving 13 bases between the germline ends. Germline CDR1 is SGHNT and CDR2 is YYREEE (reference sequence). The CDR3 is 15 residues long. This CDR3 is CASSPISDAYNEQFF. CDR3 in DNA: TGTGCCAGCAGCCCTATCTCGGACGCCTACAATGAGCAGTTCTTC.

This clonotype was seen repeatedly, ten times or more. The J gene is TRBJ1-4, the V gene TRBV5-4; unclear D gene. The CDR3 is 16 residues long. Germline V gene sequence: CDR1 SGHNT, CDR2 YYREEE (reference sequence). Trimming removed 4 bases at V and 0 bases at J, with 13 bases between. DNA of the CDR3: TGTGCCAGCAGCACGAAAGGACCGGCAACTAATGAAAAACTGTTTTTT. Its protein is CASSTKGPATNEKLFF.

This clonotype was found many times. This chain links TRBV5-1 with TRBJ2-7; D possibly corresponds to TRBD1 (5 bases). This CDR3 has 15 amino acids. CDR1 SGHRS and CDR2 YFSETQ come from the germline V gene. Deletions cut 5 bases from V and 3 bases from J, with 18 bases between. The CDR3 here is CASRSPGISHYEQYF. CDR3 DNA: TGCGCCAGCAGATCCCCAGGGATATCCCACTACGAGCAGTACTTC. The full variable domain, its missing parts supplied by reference TRBV5-1 and TRBJ2-7, is KAGVTQTPRYLIKTRGQQVTLSCSPISGHRSVSWYQQTPGQGLQFLFEYFSETQRNKGNFPGRFSGRQFSNSRSEMNVSTLELGDSALYLCASRSPGISHYEQYFGPGTRLTVT.

This clonotype was seen ten or more times. The genes are TRBV5-1 and TRBJ2-5; TRBD2 matches at 7 bases. CDR1 is SGHRS and CDR2 is YFSETQ in the germline V gene. Trimming at V came to 0 bases and at J to 4 bases, leaving 6 bases not matched to a gene. This CDR3 is 15 amino acids long. The CDR3 sequence: CASSLAPGGGETQYF. As DNA, the CDR3 is TGCGCCAGCAGCTTGGCTCCGGGAGGAGGAGAGACCCAGTACTTC.

This clonotype was recorded many times. V is TRBV10-3 and J is TRBJ2-3, with a possible D match to TRBD1 (6 bases). Trimming removed 4 bases at V and 4 bases at J, with 15 bases between. The CDR3 extends over 15 amino acids. Germline assignment: CDR1 ENHRY and CDR2 SYGVKD. Here the CDR3 reads CAISGGDRYPDTQYF. For the CDR3, the DNA is TGTGCCATCAGTGGGGGAGACAGGTACCCAGATACGCAGTATTTT.

For this clonotype: Possible read error: a much larger clone is one base away. V and J are TRBV5-1 and TRBJ2-3; 14 nucleotides line up with TRBD2. The CDR3 extends over 19 amino acids. Losses at the gene ends were 4 bases for V and 8 bases for J; bases not matched to a gene: 18. The germline V gene encodes CDR1 SGHRS and CDR2 YFSETQ. CDR3 DNA sequence: TGCGCCAGCAGCCCTCGGACAGTGGGACTAGCGGGAGCTAATCCTACGCAGTATTTT. Encoded protein: CASSPRTVGLAGANPTQYF. The whole variable domain, remainder taken from reference TRBV5-1 and TRBJ2-3, is KAGVTQTPRYLIKTRGQQVTLSCSPISGHRSVSWYQQTPGQGLQFLFEYFSETQRNKGNFPGRFSGRQFSNSRSEMNVSTLELGDSALYLCASSPRTVGLAGANPTQYFGPGTRLTVL.

To note about this clonotype: A read error may explain this, as a much larger clone is one base away. The V gene is TRBV5-1, the J gene TRBJ2-2, with D unresolved. Deletions cut 5 bases from V and 8 bases from J, with 7 bases between. There are 11 residues in the CDR3. Germline CDR1 is SGHRS and CDR2 is YFSETQ. The CDR3 region is CASSGAGELFF. DNA of the CDR3: TGCGCCAGCAGTGGTGCGGGGGAGCTGTTTTTT.

This clonotype has a count of ten or more. This chain connects TRBV6-2 or TRBV6-3 to TRBJ2-2, with TRBD2 matching over 7 bases. This CDR3 has 15 residues. V was pared by 3 bases and J by 3 bases, with 4 bases of the junction left unmatched. CDR1 MNHEY and CDR2 SVGEGT come from the germline V gene. The CDR3: CASSYRAGDTGELFF. Written as DNA, the CDR3 is TGTGCCAGCAGTTATCGGGCGGGGGACACCGGGGAGCTGTTTTTT.

This clonotype was detected many times. The junction and the germline gene differ at one end; a read error may be behind it. The J gene is TRBJ2-2, the V gene TRBV6-5, with 11 bases lining up with TRBD2. The CDR3 runs to 12 residues. CDR1 is MNHEY and CDR2 is SVGAGI in the germline V gene. The CDR3 is CASREGTSGLIF. The CDR3 DNA sequence: TGTGCCAGCAGAGAAGGGACTAGCGGTCTGATTTTT.

Ten or more counts support this clonotype. The chain combines TRBV13 with TRBJ2-1; TRBD1 matches 7 bases. J lost 4 bases, V lost 5 bases, and 2 bases had no gene match. This CDR3 contains 13 residues. Germline CDR1 and CDR2: PRHDT and FYEKMQ (reference sequence). The DNA of the CDR3 is TGTGCCAGCAGCGGGACAGAGTACAATGAGCAGTTCTTC. It translates to CASSGTEYNEQFF.

This clonotype appeared many times. The chain joins TRBV5-1 to TRBJ2-1, with D maybe TRBD1 (5 bases). The CDR3 loop spans 12 amino acids. Trimming cost V 3 bases and J 8 bases, with 9 bases left between them. Per germline, CDR1 SGHRS and CDR2 YFSETQ. The DNA of the CDR3 is TGCGCCAGCAGCTCAACAGGTTATGAGCAGTTCTTC. Translating it yields CASSSTGYEQFF.

A few counts support this clonotype. One junction end disagrees with the germline gene, perhaps due to a read error. J is TRBJ1-5 and V is TRBV20-1, with D unclear. Looked up from germline, CDR1 is DFQATT and CDR2 is SNEGSKA (reference sequence). This CDR3 comprises 16 residues. The CDR3 nucleotides are TGCAGTGCTAGAGATCCCCTGGGTGGGAGCAATCAGCCCCAGAATTTT. This sequence encodes CSARDPLGGSNQPQNF.

The table lists this clonotype with many counts. J is TRBJ1-1 and V is TRBV12-3 or TRBV12-4, with D maybe TRBD1 (6 bases). V lost 8 bases to trimming and J lost 1 base, with 11 bases between them. The length of the CDR3 is 13 residues. The DNA of the CDR3 is TGTGCCAGCCCAACAGGGCGGAACACTGAAGCTTTCTTT. Residues: CASPTGRNTEAFF.

There are many counts of this clonotype. The chain joins TRBV6-5 to TRBJ1-2, with no clear D. With 4 bases removed from V and 8 bases from J, the gap between germline ends came to 14 bases. CDR1 is MNHEY and CDR2 is SVGAGI in the germline V gene. This CDR3 is 13 amino acids long. CDR3 region: CASSSPTFQGYTF. CDR3 DNA: TGTGCCAGCAGTTCCCCGACATTCCAGGGCTACACCTTC.

This clonotype came up a few times. The chain joins TRBV15 to TRBJ1-5; 9 bases are shared with TRBD1. Trimming removed 1 base from V and 3 bases from J; junction bases left unmatched: 10. The germline V gene has CDR1 LNHNV and CDR2 YYDKDF (reference sequence). The CDR3 is 18 amino acids. CDR3 residues: CATSRAGQGLGFNQPQHF. As DNA, the CDR3 is TGTGCCACCAGCAGAGCGGGACAGGGCTTGGGGTTCAATCAGCCCCAGCATTTT.

This clonotype was seen ten or more times. V and J are TRBV12-3 or TRBV12-4 and TRBJ1-3; D gene uncertain. This CDR3 spans 11 amino acids. The V end was cut by 6 bases, the J end by 15 bases, with 15 bases between. CDR3 nucleotides: TGTGCCAGCAGGCTCAGGAGTACAGCATATTTT. This codes for CASRLRSTAYF.

Of note for this clonotype: Possible read error: a much larger clone is one base away. The CDR3 protein is CASVRTWGIGTEAFF. CDR3 nucleotides: TGTGCCAGCGTCCGGACATGGGGTATTGGCACTGAAGCTTTCTTT. The genes are TRBV12-3 or TRBV12-4 and TRBJ1-1, with D possibly matching TRBD1 (5 bases). Trimming shortened V by 8 bases and J by 4 bases, and 20 bases separated the two germline ends. The CDR3 is 15 residues long.